The 5 T cell receptor beta chains listed next were all sequenced from one sample in a study of shared clonotypes between healthy human individuals. Profiling relied on immunoSEQ multiplex PCR, and the TCRdb table lists in-frame clones only, not all of them. The sample has 2 million to 3 million clones, 90% to 95% seen once; the top ten hold 0.36%. Specimen: naive CD4+ T cells from PBMCs. Regarding subset: CD45RA+ positively selected. These receptors came from a man between 18 and 35 years old in good health. Some clones in this sample may be carry-over from other donors' samples.

For the CDR3, the DNA is TGTGCCAGCAGCCCTCTTTGGGGCCGAGACACTGAAGCTTTCTTT. It encodes CASSPLWGRDTEAFF. The chain uses TRBV7-7 and TRBJ1-1; D possibly corresponds to TRBD1 (5 bases). The V gene's germline CDR1 is SSHAT and CDR2 FNYEAQ (reference sequence). Trimming took off 5 bases at V and 3 bases at J, with 16 bases between the two ends. This CDR3 contains 15 residues. Full variable domain (rest looked up from reference TRBV7-7 and TRBJ1-1): GAGVSQSPRYKVTKRGQDVTLRCDPISSHATLYWYQQALGQGPEFLTYFNYEAQPDKSGLPSDRFSAERPEGSISTLTIQRTEQRDSAMYRCASSPLWGRDTEAFFGQGTRLTVV.

The chain couples TRBV7-2 to TRBJ2-3; no clear D. The CDR3 length is 13 residues. Germline loops: CDR1 SGHTA, CDR2 FQGNSA. V was cut by 3 bases and J by 3 bases, with 7 bases left in between. CDR3 sequence: CASSFRLTDTQYF. CDR3 DNA sequence: TGTGCCAGCAGCTTTAGATTAACAGATACGCAGTATTTT. Variable domain in full (rest from reference TRBV7-2 and TRBJ2-3): GAGVSQSPSNKVTEKGKDVELRCDPISGHTALYWYRQSLGQGLEFLIYFQGNSAPDKSGLPSDRFSAERTGGSVSTLTIQRTQQEDSAVYLCASSFRLTDTQYFGPGTRLTVL.

This clone was observed once. Distinct nucleotide sequences in the sample also encode this CDR3. The gene calls are TRBV28 and TRBJ1-3; the D is unclear. The CDR3 contains 13 residues. Germline lookup yields CDR1 MDHEN and CDR2 SYDVKM. V lost 6 bases and J lost 3, with 9 bases in between. The CDR3 DNA is TGTGCCAGCAGCCCCCCAAGTGGAAACACCATATATTTT. Protein product: CASSPPSGNTIYF.

The chain uses TRBV10-2 and TRBJ2-1; perhaps TRBD1 as D (5 bases). This CDR3 is built from 13 residues. Germline V gene data show CDR1 as WSHSY and CDR2 as SAAADI. Trimming removed 7 bases at V and 3 bases at J, with 10 bases between. The CDR3: CASNLDSYNEQFF. The CDR3 DNA reads as TGCGCCAGCAACCTAGACAGCTACAATGAGCAGTTCTTC.

This chain uses TRBV4-3 with TRBJ1-2; possibly TRBD1 for D (5 bases). The CDR3 spans 15 residues. Germline V gene data show CDR1 as LGHNA and CDR2 as YSLEER. V was trimmed by 0 bases and J by 4 bases, leaving 12 bases between them. CDR3 DNA sequence: TGCGCCAGCAGCCAAGACAGGGCGGGGGTCTATGGCTACACCTTC. It translates to CASSQDRAGVYGYTF.